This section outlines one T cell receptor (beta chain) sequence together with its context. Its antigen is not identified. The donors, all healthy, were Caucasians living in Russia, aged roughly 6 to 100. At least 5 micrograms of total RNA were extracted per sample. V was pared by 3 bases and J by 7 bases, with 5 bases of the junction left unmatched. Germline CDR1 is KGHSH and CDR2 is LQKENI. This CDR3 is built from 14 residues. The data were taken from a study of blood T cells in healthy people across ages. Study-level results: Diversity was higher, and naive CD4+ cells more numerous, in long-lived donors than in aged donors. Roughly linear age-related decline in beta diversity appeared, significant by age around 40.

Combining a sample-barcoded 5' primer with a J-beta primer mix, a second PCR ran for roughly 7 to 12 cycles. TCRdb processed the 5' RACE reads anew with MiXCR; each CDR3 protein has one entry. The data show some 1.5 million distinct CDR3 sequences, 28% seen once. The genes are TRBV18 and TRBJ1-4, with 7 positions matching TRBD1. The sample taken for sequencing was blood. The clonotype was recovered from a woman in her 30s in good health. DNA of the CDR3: TGTGCCAGCTCACCCGGGACAGAACCTGAAAAACTGTTTTTT. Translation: CASSPGTEPEKLFF.